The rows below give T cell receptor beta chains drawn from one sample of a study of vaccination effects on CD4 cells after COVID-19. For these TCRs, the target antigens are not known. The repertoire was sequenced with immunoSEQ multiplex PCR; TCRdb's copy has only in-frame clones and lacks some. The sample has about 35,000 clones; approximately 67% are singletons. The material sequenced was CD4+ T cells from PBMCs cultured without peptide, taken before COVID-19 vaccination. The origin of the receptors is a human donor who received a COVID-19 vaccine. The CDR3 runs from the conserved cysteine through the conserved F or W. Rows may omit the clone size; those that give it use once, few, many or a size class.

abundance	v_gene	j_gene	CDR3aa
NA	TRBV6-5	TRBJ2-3	CASSYQTSGHTDTQYF
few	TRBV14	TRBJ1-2	CASSPIGRGGYTF
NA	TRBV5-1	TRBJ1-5	CASSSGQLNQPQHF
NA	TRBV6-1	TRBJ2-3	CASSEFDYTDTQYF
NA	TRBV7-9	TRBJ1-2	CASSPDRSPSNYGYTF
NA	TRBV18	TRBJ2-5	CASIRAREETQYF
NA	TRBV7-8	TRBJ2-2	CASSGSFGQNGELFF
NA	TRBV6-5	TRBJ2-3	CASNSLGSTDTQYF
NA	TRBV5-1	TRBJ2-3	CASSLEFRADTQYF
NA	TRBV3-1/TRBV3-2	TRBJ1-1	CASSQVGQGASTEAFF
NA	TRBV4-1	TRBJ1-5	CASSLGTGESNQPQHF
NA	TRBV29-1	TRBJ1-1	CSVEDYMNTEAFF
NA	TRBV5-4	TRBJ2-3	CASSAGLAGTDTQYF
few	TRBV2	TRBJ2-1	CASSSLRTSNEQFF
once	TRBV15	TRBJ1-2	CATSRGAGGIYGYTF